This T cell receptor (beta chain) was captured by sequencing in a study of cytomegalovirus exposure and HLA in healthy donors. Study-level findings and limits: The study recorded 160 or so TCR beta chains that were cytomegalovirus-associated.

A word on this clone: The target antigen is unknown.

The CDR3 loop spans 19 amino acids. V shed 5 bases and J 3 bases; nucleotides not matched to a gene: 16. Per germline, CDR1 SGHVS and CDR2 FNYEAQ. It was the approximately 130-subject validation cohort, separate from the approximately 620-subject first cohort, to which the donors belonged. Profiled with immunoSEQ multiplex PCR; TCRdb holds only in-frame clones, not every one. The sample gives roughly 150,000 clones, under 90% of which show up once; 10% is in the top ten. The sample was PBMCs. The sequence was obtained from a woman aged 18-29 years in good health and CMV-seropositive. The V and J genes are TRBV7-6 and TRBJ2-1; 10 bases match TRBD2. CDR3 in amino acids: CASSLSGAFTSGVYNEQFF. The CDR3 region has the DNA TGTGCCAGCAGCCTAAGTGGGGCTTTTACTAGCGGGGTCTACAATGAGCAGTTCTTC. Variable domain in full (rest from reference TRBV7-6 and TRBJ2-1): GAGVSQSPRYKVTKRGQDVALRCDPISGHVSLYWYRQALGQGPEFLTYFNYEAQQDKSGLPNDRFSAERPEGSISTLTIQRTEQRDSAMYRCASSLSGAFTSGVYNEQFFGPGTRLTVL.